These T cell receptor beta chains were read from a single sample in a study of T-cell memory formation after mild COVID-19. TCRdb re-called the 5' RACE reads through MiXCR, storing one row per CDR3 protein. This table holds 150,000 to 200,000 distinct CDR3 sequences, about 21% found once. Sequencing was done on a sample of PBMCs or a T cell subset sorted from them (not recorded which). The receptors shown here come from an adult woman who had mild COVID-19 (a few samples of this study predate the infection). Cell type and time point are not known. CDR3s include the opening cysteine and the closing phenylalanine or tryptophan. The size entry is marked missing in some rows and otherwise reads once, few, many or a size class.

v_call: TRBV6-5
j_call: TRBJ1-6
clone_size: few
cdr3_aa: CASSYRDRFGSPLHF

v_call: TRBV11-2
j_call: TRBJ1-3
clone_size: .
cdr3_aa: CASSLAGGNSGNTIYF

v_call: TRBV27
j_call: TRBJ2-1
clone_size: .
cdr3_aa: CASSPGGAGSYNEQFF

v_call: TRBV7-9
j_call: TRBJ2-3
clone_size: .
cdr3_aa: CASSPPDLQLTDTQYF

v_call: TRBV10-3
j_call: TRBJ1-6
clone_size: .
cdr3_aa: CAISESAHNSPLHF

v_call: TRBV12-3/TRBV12-4
j_call: TRBJ1-1
clone_size: few
cdr3_aa: CASMPGQPVKAFF

v_call: TRBV29-1
j_call: TRBJ2-7
clone_size: .
cdr3_aa: CSAAFDSYEQYF

v_call: TRBV11-2
j_call: TRBJ2-2
clone_size: .
cdr3_aa: CASSLDPWTAGELFF

v_call: TRBV6-5
j_call: TRBJ2-7
clone_size: few
cdr3_aa: CASSSGTGFGEQYF

v_call: TRBV24-1
j_call: TRBJ2-7
clone_size: .
cdr3_aa: CATSDSGGGSYEQYF

v_call: TRBV4-1
j_call: TRBJ2-1
clone_size: .
cdr3_aa: CASSQVRDPTDYNEQFF

v_call: TRBV10-3
j_call: TRBJ2-7
clone_size: few
cdr3_aa: CATTTPQGVPYEQYF

v_call: TRBV7-9
j_call: TRBJ1-5
clone_size: few
cdr3_aa: CASSVTGSNQPQHF

v_call: TRBV20-1
j_call: TRBJ2-7
clone_size: .
cdr3_aa: CSATPFAGAISSYEQYF

v_call: TRBV5-4
j_call: TRBJ2-7
clone_size: few
cdr3_aa: CASSLDGGEQYF

v_call: TRBV2
j_call: TRBJ2-3
clone_size: .
cdr3_aa: CASSEVWDRGKSTQYF

v_call: TRBV11-3
j_call: TRBJ2-7
clone_size: few
cdr3_aa: CASSLDLRYEQYF

v_call: TRBV19
j_call: TRBJ2-7
clone_size: few
cdr3_aa: CASSTRDTPYEQYF

v_call: TRBV2
j_call: TRBJ2-7
clone_size: .
cdr3_aa: CAREDPRLHEQYF

v_call: TRBV9
j_call: TRBJ2-4
clone_size: .
cdr3_aa: CASSAFVAGMGNIQYF

v_call: TRBV29-1
j_call: TRBJ2-5
clone_size: few
cdr3_aa: CSVEKDTWGTQYF

v_call: TRBV7-9
j_call: TRBJ2-7
clone_size: .
cdr3_aa: CASSPIGGPTPYEQYF

v_call: TRBV5-1
j_call: TRBJ1-1
clone_size: many
cdr3_aa: CASSFAGGTEAFF

v_call: TRBV29-1
j_call: TRBJ2-7
clone_size: few
cdr3_aa: CSVLVQASDLYEQYF

v_call: TRBV19
j_call: TRBJ1-5
clone_size: .
cdr3_aa: CASSIENQPQHF

v_call: TRBV29-1
j_call: TRBJ1-1
clone_size: few
cdr3_aa: CSVASDTEAFF

v_call: TRBV19
j_call: TRBJ2-6
clone_size: few
cdr3_aa: CASSIFGASSGANVLTF

v_call: TRBV4-1
j_call: TRBJ2-7
clone_size: .
cdr3_aa: CASSPWTGYEQYF

v_call: TRBV20-1
j_call: TRBJ2-5
clone_size: few
cdr3_aa: CSARLTGGLETQYF

v_call: TRBV27
j_call: TRBJ2-7
clone_size: .
cdr3_aa: CASSSRLAPYEQYF

v_call: TRBV25-1
j_call: TRBJ2-7
clone_size: .
cdr3_aa: CASSDWDSRNEQYF

v_call: TRBV9
j_call: TRBJ1-1
clone_size: .
cdr3_aa: CASSVGDFQVTEAFF

v_call: TRBV5-5
j_call: TRBJ2-3
clone_size: .
cdr3_aa: CASRPYTGTGFGDTQYF

v_call: TRBV18
j_call: TRBJ2-5
clone_size: .
cdr3_aa: CASSPPALQETQYF

v_call: TRBV24-1
j_call: TRBJ2-7
clone_size: few
cdr3_aa: CATGKDYEQYF

v_call: TRBV15
j_call: TRBJ2-5
clone_size: few
cdr3_aa: CATSRERQGEETQYF

v_call: TRBV24-1
j_call: TRBJ2-5
clone_size: few
cdr3_aa: CATSGATGRETQYF

v_call: TRBV7-2
j_call: TRBJ2-1
clone_size: .
cdr3_aa: CASSFLAGLSYNEQFF

v_call: TRBV27
j_call: TRBJ1-1
clone_size: .
cdr3_aa: CASRTGSMNTEAFF

v_call: TRBV5-5
j_call: TRBJ2-3
clone_size: few
cdr3_aa: CASGGDTDTQYF

v_call: TRBV7-9
j_call: TRBJ2-3
clone_size: few
cdr3_aa: CASSLARTGGSSDTQYF

v_call: TRBV12-3/TRBV12-4
j_call: TRBJ2-5
clone_size: .
cdr3_aa: CASRSRAGERQETQYF

v_call: TRBV4-1
j_call: TRBJ2-7
clone_size: .
cdr3_aa: CASSQGGTGPYEQYF

v_call: TRBV5-1
j_call: TRBJ2-5
clone_size: .
cdr3_aa: CASSLPSGSMEETQYF

v_call: TRBV15
j_call: TRBJ2-3
clone_size: .
cdr3_aa: CATSRDLGPRDTQYF

v_call: TRBV9
j_call: TRBJ1-1
clone_size: .
cdr3_aa: CASSVLGQLNTEAFF

v_call: TRBV4-3
j_call: TRBJ2-1
clone_size: few
cdr3_aa: CASSQDRIGSSGYYNEQFF

v_call: TRBV7-6
j_call: TRBJ2-2
clone_size: few
cdr3_aa: CASSSDRNTGELFF

v_call: TRBV7-3
j_call: TRBJ2-1
clone_size: .
cdr3_aa: CASSLIRGGYNEQFF

v_call: TRBV25-1
j_call: TRBJ2-7
clone_size: .
cdr3_aa: CASSDVGYEQYF